This T cell receptor beta chain was recorded in a study of technical replicates of blood from a handful of donors. Measured with immunoSEQ multiplex PCR; TCRdb has only the in-frame clones, and not every one. The sample records around 76,000 clones, less than 99% being singletons. Per the germline V gene, CDR1 is SGHNT and CDR2 is YENEEA. The CDR3 covers 12 residues. V gave up 5 bases and J gave up 9 bases, with 11 bases separating them. The TCR sequence derives from a human donor in good health. The sample taken for sequencing was T cells isolated from PBMCs. This rearrangement joins TRBV11-3 to TRBJ2-1, with D tentatively TRBD2 (7 bases). CDR3 protein: CASSPGGGEQFF. DNA for the CDR3: TGTGCCAGCAGCCCGGGGGGCGGTGAGCAGTTCTTC.